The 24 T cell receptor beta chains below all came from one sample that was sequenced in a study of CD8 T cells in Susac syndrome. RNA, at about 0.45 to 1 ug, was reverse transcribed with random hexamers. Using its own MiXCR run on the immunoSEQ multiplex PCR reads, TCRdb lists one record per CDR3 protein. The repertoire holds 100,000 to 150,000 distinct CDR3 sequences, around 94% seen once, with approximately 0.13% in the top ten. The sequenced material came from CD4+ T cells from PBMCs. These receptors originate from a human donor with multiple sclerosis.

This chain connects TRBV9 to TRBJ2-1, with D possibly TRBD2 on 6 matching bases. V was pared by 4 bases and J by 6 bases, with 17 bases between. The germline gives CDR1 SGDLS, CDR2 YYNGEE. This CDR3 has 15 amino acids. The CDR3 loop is CASSSQTEGGNEQFF. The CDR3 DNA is TGTGCCAGCAGCTCCCAGACGGAGGGCGGCAATGAGCAGTTCTTC.

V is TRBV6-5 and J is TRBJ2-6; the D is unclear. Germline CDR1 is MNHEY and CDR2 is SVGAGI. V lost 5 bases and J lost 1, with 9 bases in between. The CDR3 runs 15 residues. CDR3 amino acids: CASSLSLSGANVLTF. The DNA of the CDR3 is TGTGCCAGCAGTCTTTCTCTGTCTGGGGCCAACGTCCTGACTTTC.

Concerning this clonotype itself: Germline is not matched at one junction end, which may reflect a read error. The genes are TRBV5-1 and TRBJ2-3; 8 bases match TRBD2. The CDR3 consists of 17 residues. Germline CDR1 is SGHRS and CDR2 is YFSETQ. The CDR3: CASSLAVGSGAQDTQYF. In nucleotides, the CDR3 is TGCGCCAGCAGCTTGGCCGTCGGTAGCGGGGCCCAAGATACACAGTATTTT.

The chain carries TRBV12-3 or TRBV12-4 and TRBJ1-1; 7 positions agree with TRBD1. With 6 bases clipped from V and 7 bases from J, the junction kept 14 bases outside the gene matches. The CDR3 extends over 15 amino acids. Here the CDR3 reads CASSRQGTPRVEAFF. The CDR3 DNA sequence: TGTGCCAGCAGCCGACAGGGTACCCCCAGGGTTGAAGCTTTCTTT.

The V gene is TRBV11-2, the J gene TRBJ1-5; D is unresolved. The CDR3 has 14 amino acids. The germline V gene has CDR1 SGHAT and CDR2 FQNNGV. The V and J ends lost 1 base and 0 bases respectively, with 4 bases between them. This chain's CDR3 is CASSLVHSNQPQHF. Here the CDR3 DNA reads TGTGCCAGCAGCTTAGTCCATAGCAATCAGCCCCAGCATTTT.

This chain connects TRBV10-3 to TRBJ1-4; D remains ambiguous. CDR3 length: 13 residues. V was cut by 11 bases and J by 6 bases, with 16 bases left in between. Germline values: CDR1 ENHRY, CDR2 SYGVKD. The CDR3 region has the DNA TGTGCCTCTCAGGAACCGTTGGATGAAAAACTGTTTTTT. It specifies CASQEPLDEKLFF.

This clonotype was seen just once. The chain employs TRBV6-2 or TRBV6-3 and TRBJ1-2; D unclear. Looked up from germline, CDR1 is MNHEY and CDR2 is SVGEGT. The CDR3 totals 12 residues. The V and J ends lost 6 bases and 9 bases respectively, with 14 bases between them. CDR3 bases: TGTGCCAGCAGGGCGGGCCTAGGGAGCTACACCTTC. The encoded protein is CASRAGLGSYTF.

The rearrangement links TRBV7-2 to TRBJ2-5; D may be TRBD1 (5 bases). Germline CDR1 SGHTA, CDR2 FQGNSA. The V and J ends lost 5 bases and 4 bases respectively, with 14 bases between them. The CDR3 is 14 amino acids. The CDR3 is CASSPNQGPETQYF. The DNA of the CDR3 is TGTGCCAGCAGCCCGAACCAGGGTCCAGAGACCCAGTACTTC.

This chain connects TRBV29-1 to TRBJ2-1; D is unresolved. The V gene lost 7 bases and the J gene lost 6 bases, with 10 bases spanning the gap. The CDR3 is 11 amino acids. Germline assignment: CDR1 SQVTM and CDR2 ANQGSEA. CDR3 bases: TGCAGCGCCCAAAAGGGCAATGAGCAGTTCTTC. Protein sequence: CSAQKGNEQFF.

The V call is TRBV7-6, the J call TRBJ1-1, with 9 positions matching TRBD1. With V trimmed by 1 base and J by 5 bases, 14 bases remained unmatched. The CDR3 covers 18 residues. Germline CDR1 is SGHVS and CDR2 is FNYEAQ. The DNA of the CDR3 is TGTGCCAGCAGCTTAGTTGGGCTTGAACAGGGGGCGAATACTGAAGCTTTCTTT. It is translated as CASSLVGLEQGANTEAFF.

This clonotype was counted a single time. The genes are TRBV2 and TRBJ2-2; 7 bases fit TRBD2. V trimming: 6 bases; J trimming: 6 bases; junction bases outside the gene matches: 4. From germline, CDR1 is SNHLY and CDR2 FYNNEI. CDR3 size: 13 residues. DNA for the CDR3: TGTGCCAGCAGGACTAGCTTGCCCGGGGAGCTGTTTTTT. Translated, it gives CASRTSLPGELFF.

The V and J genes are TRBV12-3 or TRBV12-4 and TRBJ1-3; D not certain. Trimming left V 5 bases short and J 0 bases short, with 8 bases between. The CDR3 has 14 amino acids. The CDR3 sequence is CASSRNRSGNTIYF. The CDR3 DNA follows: TGTGCCAGCAGTCGCAACCGCTCTGGAAACACCATATATTTT.

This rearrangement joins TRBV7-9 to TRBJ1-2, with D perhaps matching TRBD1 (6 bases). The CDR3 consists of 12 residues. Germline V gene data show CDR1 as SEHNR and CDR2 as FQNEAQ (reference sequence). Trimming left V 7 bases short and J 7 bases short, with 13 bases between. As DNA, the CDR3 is TGTGCCAGCACCACAGGGATCCGTGGCTACACCTTC. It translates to CASTTGIRGYTF.

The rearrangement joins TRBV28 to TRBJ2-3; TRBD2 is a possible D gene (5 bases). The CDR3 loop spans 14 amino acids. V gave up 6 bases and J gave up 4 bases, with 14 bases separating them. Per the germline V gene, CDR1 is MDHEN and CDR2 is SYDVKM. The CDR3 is CASSNGGSPDTQYF. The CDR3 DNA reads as TGTGCCAGCAGCAATGGAGGCTCCCCAGATACGCAGTATTTT.

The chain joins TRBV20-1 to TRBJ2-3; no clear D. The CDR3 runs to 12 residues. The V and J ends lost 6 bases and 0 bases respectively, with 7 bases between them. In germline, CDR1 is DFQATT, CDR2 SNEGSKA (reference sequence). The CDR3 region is CSATSSTDTQYF. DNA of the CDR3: TGCAGTGCCACGAGTAGCACAGATACGCAGTATTTT.

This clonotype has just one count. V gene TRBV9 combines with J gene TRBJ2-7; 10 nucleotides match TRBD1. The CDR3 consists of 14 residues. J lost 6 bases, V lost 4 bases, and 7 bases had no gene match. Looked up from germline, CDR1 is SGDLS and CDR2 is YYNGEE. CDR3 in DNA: TGTGCCAGCAGCTTGACAGGGGGCCCGGGCGAGCAGTACTTC. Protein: CASSLTGGPGEQYF.

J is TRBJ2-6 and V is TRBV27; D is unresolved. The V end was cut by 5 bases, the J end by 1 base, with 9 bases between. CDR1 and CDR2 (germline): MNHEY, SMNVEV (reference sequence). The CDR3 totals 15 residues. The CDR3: CASSPRISGANVLTF. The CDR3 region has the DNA TGTGCCAGCAGTCCCCGAATTTCTGGGGCCAACGTCCTGACTTTC.

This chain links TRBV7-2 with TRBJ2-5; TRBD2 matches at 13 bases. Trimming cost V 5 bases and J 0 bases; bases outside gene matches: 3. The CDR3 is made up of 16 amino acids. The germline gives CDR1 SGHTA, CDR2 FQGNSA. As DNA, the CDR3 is TGTGCCAGCAGCCCGACTAGCGGGGGGTACCAAGAGACCCAGTACTTC. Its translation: CASSPTSGGYQETQYF.

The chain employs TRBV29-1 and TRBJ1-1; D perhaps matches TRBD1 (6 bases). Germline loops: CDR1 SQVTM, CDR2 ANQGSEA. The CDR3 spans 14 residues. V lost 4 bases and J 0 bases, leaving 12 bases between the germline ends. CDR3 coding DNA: TGCAGCGTTGGGGGGGGGCGGCTGAACACTGAAGCTTTCTTT. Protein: CSVGGGRLNTEAFF.

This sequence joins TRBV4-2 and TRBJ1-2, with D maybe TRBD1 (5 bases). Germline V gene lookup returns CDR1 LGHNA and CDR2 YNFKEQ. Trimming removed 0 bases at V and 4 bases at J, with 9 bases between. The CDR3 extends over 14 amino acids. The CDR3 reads CASSQEGGSYGYTF. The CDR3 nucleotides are TGTGCCAGCAGCCAAGAGGGGGGTAGCTATGGCTACACCTTC.

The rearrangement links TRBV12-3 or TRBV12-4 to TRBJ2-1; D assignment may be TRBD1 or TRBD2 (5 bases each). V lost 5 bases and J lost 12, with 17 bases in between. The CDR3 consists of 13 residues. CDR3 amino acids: CASSLGTALGQFF. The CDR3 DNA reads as TGTGCCAGCAGTCTTGGGACCGCCCTTGGGCAGTTCTTC.

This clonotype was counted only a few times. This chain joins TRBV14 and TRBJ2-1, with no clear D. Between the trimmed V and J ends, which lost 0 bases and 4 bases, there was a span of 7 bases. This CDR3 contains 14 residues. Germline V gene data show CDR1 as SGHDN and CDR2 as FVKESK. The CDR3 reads CASSQEVSYNEQFF. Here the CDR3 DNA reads TGTGCCAGCAGCCAAGAGGTTTCGTACAATGAGCAGTTCTTC.

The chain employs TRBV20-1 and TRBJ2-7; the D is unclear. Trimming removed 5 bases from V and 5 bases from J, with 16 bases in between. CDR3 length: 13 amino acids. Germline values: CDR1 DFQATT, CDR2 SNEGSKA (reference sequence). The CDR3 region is CSAGPGPQNEQYF. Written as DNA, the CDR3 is TGCAGTGCTGGACCGGGCCCTCAAAACGAGCAGTACTTC.

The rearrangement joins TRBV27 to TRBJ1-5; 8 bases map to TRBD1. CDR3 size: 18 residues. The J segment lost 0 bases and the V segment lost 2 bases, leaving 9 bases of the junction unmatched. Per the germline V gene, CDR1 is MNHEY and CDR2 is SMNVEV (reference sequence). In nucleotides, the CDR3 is TGTGCCAGCAGTTTACGAGGCAGGGGGCTGAATAGCAATCAGCCCCAGCATTTT. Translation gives CASSLRGRGLNSNQPQHF.